Below, 28 T cell receptor beta chains from the same sample are listed, as sequenced in a study of chemoradiotherapy in HPV16-positive cancers. Only in-frame clones appear in the TCRdb table, and some are missing; sequencing was by immunoSEQ multiplex PCR. The sample consists of 3,400 or so clones, around nine tenths of them appearing once. Source: tumor tissue, taken from a patient who underwent chemoradiotherapy. The receptors were sampled from a human donor with HPV-associated anogenital cancer.

The chain couples TRBV4-1 to TRBJ2-1; 7 bases are a match to TRBD2. Looked up from germline, CDR1 is MGHRA and CDR2 is YSYEKL. The CDR3 totals 19 residues. Trimming took 3 bases from V and 8 from J; bases not matched to a gene: 22. Here the CDR3 reads CASSQVPRPAGIMRYEQFF. In nucleotides, the CDR3 is TGCGCCAGCAGCCAGGTTCCTCGCCCAGCGGGAATTATGCGCTATGAGCAGTTCTTC.

The chain combines TRBV28 with TRBJ1-1; 7 positions match TRBD1. CDR3 size: 17 residues. Germline V CDR1 and CDR2: MDHEN, SYDVKM. Trimming at V came to 6 bases and at J to 4 bases, leaving 17 bases not matched to a gene. CDR3: CASSFPPNRGQGTEAFF. The CDR3 DNA reads as TGTGCCAGCAGCTTCCCCCCAAACAGGGGTCAGGGCACTGAAGCTTTCTTT.

The chain links TRBV5-4 to TRBJ2-3; TRBD2 matches at 10 bases. Germline V gives CDR1 SGHNT, CDR2 YYREEE (reference sequence). The CDR3 consists of 16 residues. Losses at the gene ends were 3 bases for V and 0 bases for J; bases not matched to a gene: 4. The CDR3 here is CASSYLAGVSTDTQYF. In nucleotides, the CDR3 is TGTGCCAGCAGCTACCTAGCGGGAGTAAGCACAGATACGCAGTATTTT.

The chain joins TRBV19 to TRBJ1-1; D remains ambiguous. The length of the CDR3 is 13 residues. The germline gives CDR1 LNHDA, CDR2 SQIVND (reference sequence). Trimming removed 0 bases from V and 7 bases from J, with 9 bases in between. In nucleotides, the CDR3 is TGTGCCAGTAGTATAGACACTAATTTTGAAGCTTTCTTT. Its translation is CASSIDTNFEAFF.

The CDR3 here is CASSKMGNQPQHF. CDR3 coding DNA: TGTGCCAGCAGCAAAATGGGGAATCAGCCCCAGCATTTT. This chain links TRBV2 with TRBJ1-5; D unclear. This CDR3 contains 13 residues. Germline V gives CDR1 SNHLY, CDR2 FYNNEI. With 6 bases removed from V and 4 bases from J, the gap between germline ends came to 10 bases.

V is TRBV10-3 and J is TRBJ1-6, with D maybe TRBD1 (5 bases). Germline V gene sequence: CDR1 ENHRY, CDR2 SYGVKD. V lost 2 bases to trimming and J lost 10 bases, with 12 bases between them. The CDR3 length is 14 residues. Here the CDR3 reads CAISETSRGSPLHF. CDR3 nucleotide sequence: TGTGCCATCAGTGAGACCTCGCGGGGGTCACCCCTCCACTTT.

This clone was detected once. The chain recombines TRBV11-3 with TRBJ2-3, with 7 bases identical to TRBD2. This CDR3 region has 17 residues. Germline V CDR1 and CDR2: SGHNT, YENEEA. The V and J ends lost 5 bases and 3 bases, in that order; junction bases with no gene match: 14. CDR3 sequence: CASSGWPGRWGTDTQYF. The DNA of the CDR3 is TGTGCCAGCAGCGGATGGCCCGGGAGGTGGGGGACAGATACGCAGTATTTT.

V usage is TRBV6-1 and J usage is TRBJ2-1; D may be TRBD1 (6 bases). The CDR3 consists of 13 residues. Germline V CDR1 and CDR2: MNHNS, SASEGT. The V and J ends lost 10 bases and 1 base respectively, with 11 bases between them. The CDR3 spells CATLDRSYNEQFF. The CDR3 nucleotides are TGTGCCACCCTAGACAGGTCCTACAATGAGCAGTTCTTC.

This clone is a singleton in its sample. V gene TRBV27 combines with J gene TRBJ2-7, with 9 bases fitting TRBD1. With V trimmed by 3 bases and J by 2 bases, 8 bases remained unmatched. Germline V gene data show CDR1 as MNHEY and CDR2 as SMNVEV (reference sequence). CDR3 length: 16 amino acids. DNA for the CDR3: TGTGCCAGCAGTTTGGGAACCGGGACAGGGACCTACGAGCAGTACTTC. Its translation: CASSLGTGTGTYEQYF.

The chain employs TRBV29-1 and TRBJ2-1; D gene unclear. V lost 3 bases to trimming and J lost 6 bases, with 9 bases between them. CDR1 and CDR2 from the germline V gene are SQVTM and ANQGSEA. The CDR3 spans 12 residues. The CDR3 nucleotides are TGCAGCGTTGATTTTAGGAGCAATGAGCAGTTCTTC. It encodes CSVDFRSNEQFF.

The chain is built from TRBV6-5 and TRBJ1-3, with D possibly TRBD1 on 5 matching bases. CDR1 and CDR2 from the germline V gene are MNHEY and SVGAGI. This CDR3 spans 14 amino acids. The V and J ends lost 0 bases and 10 bases respectively, with 13 bases between them. The CDR3 here is CASSYSRDRGTIYF. CDR3 in DNA: TGTGCCAGCAGTTACTCGAGAGACAGAGGTACCATATATTTT.

V is TRBV6-5 and J is TRBJ1-1; D is ambiguous. Trimming took 0 bases from V and 3 from J, leaving 8 bases between them. CDR1 and CDR2 from the germline V gene are MNHEY and SVGAGI. The CDR3 runs 14 residues. CDR3 sequence: CASSYSLGHTEAFF. In DNA form, the CDR3 reads TGTGCCAGCAGTTACTCTCTAGGGCACACTGAAGCTTTCTTT.

V and J are TRBV7-9 and TRBJ2-3; 14 bases are a match to TRBD2. The trim removed 4 bases at V and 5 bases at J, leaving 8 bases unmatched. CDR1 is SEHNR and CDR2 is FQNEAQ in the germline V gene (reference sequence). The CDR3 sequence is 17 residues long. The CDR3 region has the DNA TGTGCCAGCAGCTCTAGACTAGCGGGAGGGCCCGGAGATACGCAGTATTTT. Translating gives CASSSRLAGGPGDTQYF.

This clone was found once. The chain joins TRBV6-1 to TRBJ1-5; 9 positions agree with TRBD1. J was trimmed by 4 bases and V by 11 bases; bases with no gene match: 6. Germline V CDR1 and CDR2: MNHNS, SASEGT. The CDR3 consists of 13 residues. Here the CDR3 DNA reads TGTGCCGCAAACAGGGGGCAGAATCAGCCCCAGCATTTT. Protein: CAANRGQNQPQHF.

The V call is TRBV7-8, the J call TRBJ1-5; possible D gene TRBD1, 6 bases. The V gene lost 1 base and the J gene lost 3 bases, with 10 bases spanning the gap. Germline V lookup: CDR1 SGHVS, CDR2 FQNEAQ. The CDR3 extends over 15 amino acids. CDR3 region: CASSLEQGDNQPQHF. CDR3 sequence (DNA): TGTGCCAGCAGCTTAGAACAGGGAGACAATCAGCCCCAGCATTTT.

This chain uses TRBV5-1 with TRBJ2-3; 7 bases fit TRBD1. This CDR3 spans 14 amino acids. With V trimmed by 7 bases and J by 0 bases, 5 bases remained unmatched. The V gene's germline CDR1 is SGHRS and CDR2 YFSETQ. CDR3 sequence: CASLRDSSTDTQYF. CDR3 coding DNA: TGCGCCAGCCTCCGGGACAGCAGCACAGATACGCAGTATTTT.

The V and J genes are TRBV4-2 and TRBJ2-3; the D gene is possibly TRBD2 (6 bases). Germline V gene sequence: CDR1 LGHNA, CDR2 YNFKEQ. The CDR3 totals 16 residues. V lost 1 base to trimming and J lost 4 bases, with 15 bases between them. The CDR3 region has the DNA TGTGCCAGCAGCCAAGCGGAGGGAGAAATGGCAGATACGCAGTATTTT. Its translation: CASSQAEGEMADTQYF.

V gene TRBV5-4 combines with J gene TRBJ2-5; D gene unclear. V was shortened by 0 bases and J by 3 bases, with 9 bases between the two germline ends. The CDR3 extends over 14 amino acids. The germline V gene encodes CDR1 SGHNT and CDR2 YYREEE (reference sequence). CDR3 loop: CASSLGGQKETQYF. The CDR3 bases are TGTGCCAGCAGCTTGGGTGGGCAAAAAGAGACCCAGTACTTC.

The chain has TRBV7-2 and TRBJ1-2, with a weak D call TRBD1 (5 bases). The V gene's germline CDR1 is SGHTA and CDR2 FQGNSA. The CDR3 is 14 amino acids. The V gene lost 6 bases and the J gene lost 8 bases, with 19 bases spanning the gap. The CDR3 region is CASSTYQGADGYTF. CDR3 in DNA: TGTGCCAGCAGTACCTATCAAGGGGCGGACGGCTACACCTTC. The whole variable domain, remainder taken from reference TRBV7-2 and TRBJ1-2, is GAGVSQSPSNKVTEKGKDVELRCDPISGHTALYWYRQSLGQGLEFLIYFQGNSAPDKSGLPSDRFSAERTGGSVSTLTIQRTQQEDSAVYLCASSTYQGADGYTFGSGTRLTVV.

The gene calls are TRBV29-1 and TRBJ1-1; perhaps TRBD1 as D (6 bases). Trimming took 7 bases from V and 11 from J, leaving 20 bases between them. The CDR3 spans 12 residues. The germline V gene has CDR1 SQVTM and CDR2 ANQGSEA. DNA of the CDR3: TGCAGCGCCCGGACAGCCTCTATGGAGGCTTTCTTT. This sequence encodes CSARTASMEAFF.

This rearrangement joins TRBV25-1 to TRBJ2-6; D possibly corresponds to TRBD2 (6 bases). The CDR3 sequence is 17 residues long. V was clipped by 6 bases and J by 0 bases, with 15 bases between them. Germline V gene sequence: CDR1 MGHDK, CDR2 SYGVNS. CDR3 in amino acids: CASSRGALSSGANVLTF. CDR3 nucleotides: TGTGCCAGCAGCCGCGGGGCCCTGAGCTCTGGGGCCAACGTCCTGACTTTC.

This clone was detected once. CDR3 amino acids: CASRRDTEAFF. As DNA, the CDR3 is TGTGCCAGCCGGAGGGACACTGAAGCTTTCTTT. The chain joins TRBV6-5 to TRBJ1-1, with D unresolved. Germline V gene data show CDR1 as MNHEY and CDR2 as SVGAGI. The V end lost 8 bases, the J end lost 3 bases, and 7 bases lay between the germline ends. This CDR3 has 11 amino acids.

The chain is built from TRBV9 and TRBJ2-3; D is perhaps TRBD2 (6 bases). Trimming took off 0 bases at V and 0 bases at J, with 11 bases between the two ends. This CDR3 has 16 residues. Germline V CDR1 and CDR2: SGDLS, YYNGEE. CDR3 region: CASSVEPAGSTDTQYF. The CDR3, as DNA: TGTGCCAGCAGCGTAGAACCCGCGGGAAGCACAGATACGCAGTATTTT. The full variable domain, completed using reference TRBV9 and TRBJ2-3, is DSGVTQTPKHLITATGQRVTLRCSPRSGDLSVYWYQQSLDQGLQFLIQYYNGEERAKGNILERFSAQQFPDLHSELNLSSLELGDSALYFCASSVEPAGSTDTQYFGPGTRLTVL.

The gene calls are TRBV11-2 and TRBJ2-7, with D hard to call. From germline, CDR1 is SGHAT and CDR2 FQNNGV. The CDR3 loop spans 13 amino acids. Trimming left V 5 bases short and J 6 bases short, with 14 bases between. The CDR3 region has the DNA TGTGCCAGCAGCCGCTTGTACGGAGCCGAGCAGTACTTC. Translating gives CASSRLYGAEQYF.

The table lists this clone with a count of one. The V call is TRBV6-5, the J call TRBJ1-4, with D perhaps matching TRBD1 (5 bases). CDR1 MNHEY and CDR2 SVGAGI come from the germline V gene. The V gene lost 7 bases and the J gene lost 7 bases, with 13 bases spanning the gap. The CDR3 has 13 amino acids. The DNA for the CDR3 is TGTGCCAGCACCGGATGGCAGGGTGAAAAACTGTTTTTT. It is translated as CASTGWQGEKLFF.

The chain joins TRBV25-1 to TRBJ1-2, with D maybe TRBD1 (5 bases). V was shortened by 1 base and J by 8 bases, with 14 bases between the two germline ends. This CDR3 has 14 residues. Per germline, CDR1 MGHDK and CDR2 SYGVNS. In DNA form, the CDR3 reads TGTGCCAGCAGTGAATCCGGGGGAGGCAGGGGCTACACCTTC. This gives the protein CASSESGGGRGYTF.

The CDR3 loop reads CSVASSGRAHEQYF. CDR3 DNA: TGCAGCGTTGCGTCGAGCGGGAGGGCCCACGAGCAGTACTTC. This chain links TRBV29-1 with TRBJ2-7; TRBD2 aligns across 10 bases. With 4 bases clipped from V and 5 bases from J, the junction kept 8 bases outside the gene matches. The length of the CDR3 is 14 residues. In germline, CDR1 is SQVTM, CDR2 ANQGSEA.

The CDR3 here is CASTRDLDGTDTQYF. Here the CDR3 DNA reads TGCGCCAGCACAAGAGACCTGGACGGGACAGATACGCAGTATTTT. The chain carries TRBV5-1 and TRBJ2-3, with no clear D. The CDR3 loop spans 15 amino acids. Trimming removed 6 bases at V and 3 bases at J, with 17 bases between. Germline-derived CDR1 and CDR2 are SGHRS and YFSETQ.